This TCR beta chain came from a study of shared clonotypes between healthy human individuals (dated by TCRdb to between 2020 and 2021). Describing the broader study: A few men and a couple of women, aged 18 to 49 years, made up the cohort. Between about 0.94 and 10 billion PBMCs per donor were obtained by leukapheresis. To estimate repertoire size and how much clonotypes are shared between individuals, the study performed deep sequencing of blood TCR repertoires from a few healthy adults. Libraries were prepared and TCR repertoires were sequenced by different laboratories using diverse techniques, in order to increase sequencing depth and limit assay-specific biases. Per donor, three plates each were used for CD4 naive and CD4 memory, two for CD8 naive, and one for CD8 memory. What the work shows at the level of the full study, not this receptor alone: When a handful of donors were compared, the shared fraction of clonotypes was roughly 5% for naive CD4, 3.5% for naive CD8, roughly 2.3% for memory CD4, and 0.4% for memory CD8. Pairwise subsampling indicated that sequencing depth was expected to affect the degree of clonotype sharing among donors. Clonotypes shared by all four sorted-subset donors showed higher generation probabilities than non-shared clonotypes. Rarefaction of sorted-subset datasets indicated incomplete sequencing despite the large sequencing depth. The genetic and exposure-history diversity represented was limited by the small number of donors. Estimated clonotype richness was generally larger for naive than for memory subsets. Sampling was limited to blood, and TCR repertoires in tissue likely differ from TCR repertoires in blood.

Using the deep immunoSEQ assay, TCR CDR3 regions were amplified from genomic DNA by multiplex PCR. For each cell subset, the extracted genomic DNA was distributed evenly across all wells of several immunoSEQ 96-well plates, and each plate served as one replicate. Each replicate PCR for sorted subsets received about 200 ng genomic DNA, equal to roughly 33,000 T cell genomes. Purified libraries were measured with a Qubit 3.0 fluorometer, size-checked on a Bioanalyzer 2100, and measured again with the KAPA Library Quantification kit. Every immunoSEQ 96-well plate was sequenced on a dedicated single-read 150-cycle Illumina NextSeq 550 flow cell. The authors' pipeline ran thus. Because the immunoSEQ output included only junctional sequences and no quality scores, the filtering could not be the same as the filtering used for full-length reads. Sequences were annotated with PyIR, a Python wrapper for IgBLAST v1.9, and V/J genes and CDR3 were assigned using IMGT germline references. Reads were filtered out if the reads had weak V/J assignments (E-value above 1e-6), no CDR3, stop codons, out-of-frame junctions, or ambiguous translated residues. V3J clonotypes were defined as sequences sharing the same inferred V gene, J gene, and CDR3 amino acid sequence. Percentage overlap between repertoires was calculated by dividing the number of shared unique clonotypes by the size of the smaller repertoire. Three approaches were used to assess repertoire richness: RTK rarefaction, the Chao1 estimator, and Recon v2.1 estimates of unobserved clonotypes. Generation probabilities for all TCRbeta clonotypes obtained by the gDNA method from a handful of donors were computed using OLGA. Not all clones reach the TCRdb copy of this immuneACCESS table, which keeps in-frame sequences only. Checked studies attribute under half of the gap to unresolved V genes and leave the rest unexplained. V and J calls and clone size are those listed in that table; D and trimming were worked out from the DNA. This sample has over a million clones in its table, and around 78% of those were observed once. The ten largest account for roughly 0.56% of the sample.

Of note for this clone: The antigen this receptor binds is unknown. No base-level quality is on record; no much larger clone is a single base apart.

The germline V gene supplies CDR1 SGDLS and CDR2 YYNGEE. The CDR3 measures 16 amino acids from cysteine to phenylalanine. The only DNA kept is the CDR3, 48 bases in frame from the first base. V sheds 0 bases and J sheds 7 bases, leaving 17 bases between their ends. The donors were healthy, HIV-negative adults with no recently reported acute infections or vaccinations. All donors were Caucasian adults living in Nashville, Tennessee, USA. CD4+ T cells were enriched through magnetic negative selection, after which naive cells were positively selected on CD45RA and the remaining negative fraction served as the memory subset. Blood was obtained by leukapheresis, after which PBMCs were separated by Ficoll-Histopaque density gradient centrifugation and cryopreserved in liquid nitrogen vapor phase. Analytical flow cytometry was used to check the purity and quantity of every magnetically sorted T cell population. Genomic DNA was isolated from every sorted fraction and measured by UV absorbance on a Nanodrop 2000c.

Sequencing was performed on memory CD4+ T cells from PBMCs. Read against the paper, the sample's cell subset or site label means: CD45RA-negative fraction. The receptor comes from a man between 18 and 29 years old in good health. Some clones in this sample may be carry-over from other donors' samples. The sequence is built from TRBV9 and TRBJ2-1; the D gene cannot be named for sure. The CDR3 is CASSVGGSKGLNEQFF. In nucleotide form, the sequence is TGTGCCAGCAGCGTAGGAGGCTCGAAGGGCCTGAATGAGCAGTTCTTC.